These 4 T cell receptor beta chains were sequenced from one sample in a study of PD-1 blockade in classical Hodgkin lymphoma. This sample's time point: cycle 4 day 1 (C4D1), after six to seven weeks of nivolumab. Every patient was affected by relapse after autologous stem cell transplantation, while exposure to brentuximab vedotin was not uniform. Out of thawed PBMCs, magnetic negative selection purified CD4+ T cells. This table comes from immunoSEQ multiplex PCR, and its TCRdb copy is limited to in-frame clones, with some not included. Seen here are about 17,000 clones, 65% to 85% observed once, and the top ten hold around 2%. Here the sequenced sample was CD4+ T cells from blood, taken before the fourth cycle of nivolumab. The receptors shown here come from a human donor with classical Hodgkin lymphoma.

This CDR3 reads CASSPSLAGGLATQYF. DNA for the CDR3: TGTGCCAGCAGCCCCTCACTAGCGGGAGGTTTGGCGACCCAGTACTTC. The chain links TRBV27 to TRBJ2-5; 12 bases are a match to TRBD2. CDR1 and CDR2 (germline): MNHEY, SMNVEV (reference sequence). This CDR3 spans 16 amino acids. Trimming cost V 6 bases and J 7 bases; bases outside gene matches: 12.

The chain has TRBV25-1 and TRBJ2-7; D is ambiguous. Germline V gives CDR1 MGHDK, CDR2 SYGVNS. Trimming cost V 0 bases and J 2 bases, with 14 bases left between them. The CDR3 is 16 residues long. In nucleotides, the CDR3 is TGTGCCAGCAGTGAATATAAAACGGCTTTTCCCTACGAGCAGTACTTC. Protein product: CASSEYKTAFPYEQYF.

The chain links TRBV4-1 to TRBJ2-4; D possibly corresponds to TRBD1 (7 bases). CDR1 and CDR2 (germline): MGHRA, YSYEKL. The CDR3 covers 18 residues. Trimming took 0 bases from V and 2 from J, leaving 17 bases between them. The CDR3 DNA reads TGCGCCAGCAGCCAAGATCGGCAGGGGGGTTCTACCAAAAACATTCAGTACTTC. Its protein product is CASSQDRQGGSTKNIQYF.

The chain uses TRBV7-2 and TRBJ2-1, with no clear D. There are 15 residues in the CDR3. V was cut by 3 bases and J by 1 base, with 10 bases left in between. Germline-derived CDR1 and CDR2 are SGHTA and FQGNSA. CDR3: CASSLAGPSYNEQFF. As DNA, the CDR3 is TGTGCCAGCAGCTTGGCCGGACCGTCCTACAATGAGCAGTTCTTC.